The clone carrying this T cell receptor (beta chain) appeared many times. The CDR3 runs 16 residues. Trimming left V 6 bases short and J 2 bases short, with 17 bases between. Germline V gene data show CDR1 as MNHEY and CDR2 as SVGEGT. TCRdb reprocessed the RACE reads via MiXCR and lists one record per CDR3 protein. The sample has about 14,000 distinct CDR3 sequences; 15% to 20% are singletons. The record originates from a study of human T cells and chemical hapten exposure. Whole-study context: The patients, most of them female, presented with alopecia areata, totalis or universalis.

Time point in this sample: patch test 1, 2 weeks after DPC sensitization. Regarding treatment: therapeutic diphenylcyclopropenone sensitization with weekly scalp DPC. Sequencing used whole blood, obtained in connection with sensitization to the hapten diphenylcyclopropenone (DPC). This chain uses TRBV6-2 or TRBV6-3 with TRBJ2-1; TRBD2 might be the D (6 bases). This TCR derives from a woman aged 30 to 39 with alopecia areata. Some clones in this sample may be carry-over from other donors' samples. CDR3 DNA sequence: TGTGCCAGCAGAGCCCCAGGTGGAGGGCCCTACAATGAGCAGTTCTTC. This codes for CASRAPGGGPYNEQFF.